This TCR beta chain appears in the sequencing data of a study of blood T cell repertoires in COVID-19. Study information: The origin of the acute and convalescent COVID-19 samples was the United States, Italy and Spain. PBMCs, B-cell-depleted T cells, or T cells provided the cDNA or gDNA that made up the material.

Original processing methods: The authors estimated nucleated cell counts from reference gene primer amplification. Libraries were prepared by immunoSEQ multiplex PCR; TCRdb keeps only in-frame clonotypes and omits some of them. V and J calls and clone size come straight from that table; D and trimming were deduced from the DNA. The sample has about 400,000 clones, around 92% seen once. Unmatched junction bases numbered 7, after V lost 2 bases and J lost 3 bases. Germline lookup yields CDR1 MNHEY and CDR2 SMNVEV (reference sequence). The CDR3 spans 15 residues. The source is a middle-aged man with acute or convalescent COVID-19. Material: peripheral blood. The chain couples TRBV27 to TRBJ2-7, with 7 bases fitting TRBD1. The CDR3 sequence: CASSLTQGQSYEQYF. For the CDR3, the DNA is TGTGCCAGCAGTTTAACCCAGGGACAGAGCTACGAGCAGTACTTC.